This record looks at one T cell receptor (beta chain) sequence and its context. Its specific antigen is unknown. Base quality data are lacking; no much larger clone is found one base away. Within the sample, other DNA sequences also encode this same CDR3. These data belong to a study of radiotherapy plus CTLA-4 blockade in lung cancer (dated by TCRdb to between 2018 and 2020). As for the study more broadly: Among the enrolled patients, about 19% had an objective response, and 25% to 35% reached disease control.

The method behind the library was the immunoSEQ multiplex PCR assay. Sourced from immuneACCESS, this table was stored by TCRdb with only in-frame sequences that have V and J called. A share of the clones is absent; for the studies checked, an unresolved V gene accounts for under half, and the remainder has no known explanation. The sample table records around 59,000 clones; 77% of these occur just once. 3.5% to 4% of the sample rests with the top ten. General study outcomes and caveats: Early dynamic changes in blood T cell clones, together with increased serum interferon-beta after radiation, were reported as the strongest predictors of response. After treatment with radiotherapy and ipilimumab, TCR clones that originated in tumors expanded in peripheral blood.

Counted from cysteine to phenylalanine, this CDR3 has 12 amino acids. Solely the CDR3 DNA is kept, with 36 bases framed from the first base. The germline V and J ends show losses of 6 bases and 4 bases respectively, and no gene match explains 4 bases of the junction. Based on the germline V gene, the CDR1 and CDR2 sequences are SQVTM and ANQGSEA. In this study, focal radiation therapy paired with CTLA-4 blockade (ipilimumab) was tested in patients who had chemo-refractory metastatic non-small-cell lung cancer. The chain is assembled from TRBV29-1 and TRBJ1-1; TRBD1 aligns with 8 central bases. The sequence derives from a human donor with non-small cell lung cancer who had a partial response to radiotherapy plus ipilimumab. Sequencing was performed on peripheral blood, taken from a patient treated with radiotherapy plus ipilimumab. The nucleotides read TGCAGCGTCAGCCAGGGGGCCACTGAAGCTTTCTTT. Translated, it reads CSVSQGATEAFF.